The rows below give T cell receptor beta chains drawn from one sample of a study of T cell repertoires in cytomegalovirus infection. TCRdb recomputed calls from the reads with MiXCR, one row per CDR3 protein. In the table there are about 890,000 distinct CDR3 sequences, roughly 30% of which are singletons. Antigen specificity for these receptors is unknown. The sample in question was cultured CD8+ T cells from PBMCs, obtained from culture after CMV antigen stimulation. The receptor set was obtained from a human donor in good health (CMV status not recorded). Some clones in this sample may be carry-over from other donors' samples. The CDR3 runs from the conserved cysteine through the conserved F or W. The D gene is left open where the match is weak. Part of the rows lack a size; the others show once, few, many or a class for expanded clones.

cdr3_aa: CASSYYSFRLNEKLFF; cdr3_nt: TGTGCCAGCAGTTACTACAGTTTCCGCCTTAATGAAAAACTGTTTTTT; clone_size: .; v_call: TRBV6-8; d_call: .; j_call: TRBJ1-4
cdr3_aa: CASSQGSGAGGTQPQHF; cdr3_nt: TGTGCCAGCAGCCAGGGAAGTGGGGCGGGGGGGACCCAGCCCCAGCATTTT; clone_size: once; v_call: TRBV3-1; d_call: .; j_call: TRBJ1-5
cdr3_aa: CATRGQTPNTGELFF; cdr3_nt: TGTGCCACACGGGGACAGACCCCGAACACCGGGGAGCTGTTTTTT; clone_size: few; v_call: TRBV24-1; d_call: TRBD1; j_call: TRBJ2-2
cdr3_aa: CASSLRDRLSGELFF; cdr3_nt: TGTGCCAGCAGCTTACGGGACAGGCTCTCCGGGGAGCTGTTTTTT; clone_size: .; v_call: TRBV5-3; d_call: TRBD1; j_call: TRBJ2-2
cdr3_aa: CSVGWGQRNEQFF; cdr3_nt: TGCAGCGTTGGCTGGGGACAGAGGAATGAGCAGTTCTTC; clone_size: few; v_call: TRBV29-1; d_call: TRBD1; j_call: TRBJ2-1
cdr3_aa: CAITANTGELFF; cdr3_nt: TGTGCCATCACCGCGAACACCGGGGAGCTGTTTTTT; clone_size: few; v_call: TRBV10-3; d_call: .; j_call: TRBJ2-2
cdr3_aa: CVSSLYLGGGNPSPNEQFF; cdr3_nt: TGTGTCAGCAGTTTATATTTGGGAGGAGGGAATCCCTCTCCCAATGAGCAGTTCTTC; clone_size: once; v_call: TRBV28; d_call: .; j_call: TRBJ2-1
cdr3_aa: CASKRAAGYSNQPQHF; cdr3_nt: TGCGCCAGCAAACGGGCAGCTGGATATAGCAATCAGCCCCAGCATTTT; clone_size: few; v_call: TRBV4-1; d_call: .; j_call: TRBJ1-5
cdr3_aa: CASSVRQGVKNIQYF; cdr3_nt: TGTGCCAGCAGCGTTCGACAGGGCGTCAAAAACATTCAGTACTTC; clone_size: few; v_call: TRBV7-9; d_call: TRBD1; j_call: TRBJ2-4
cdr3_aa: CASSSWSAEQFF; cdr3_nt: TGTGCCAGCAGCTCCTGGTCTGCAGAGCAGTTCTTC; clone_size: .; v_call: TRBV11-2; d_call: .; j_call: TRBJ2-1
cdr3_aa: CSVFEQNTEAFF; cdr3_nt: TGCAGCGTTTTCGAACAAAACACTGAAGCTTTCTTT; clone_size: few; v_call: TRBV29-1; d_call: .; j_call: TRBJ1-1
cdr3_aa: CSPGTRTYNSPLHF; cdr3_nt: TGCAGCCCAGGGACGAGGACCTATAATTCACCCCTCCACTTT; clone_size: .; v_call: TRBV20-1; d_call: .; j_call: TRBJ1-6
cdr3_aa: CASGLTGGAQHF; cdr3_nt: TGTGCTAGTGGTTTGACCGGGGGAGCCCAGCATTTT; clone_size: .; v_call: TRBV12-5; d_call: .; j_call: TRBJ1-5
cdr3_aa: CATSDGTAYNSPLHF; cdr3_nt: TGTGCCACCAGTGACGGGACAGCCTATAATTCACCCCTCCACTTT; clone_size: .; v_call: TRBV24-1; d_call: TRBD1; j_call: TRBJ1-6
cdr3_aa: CASNRDRGSPLHF; cdr3_nt: TGTGCCAGCAACCGGGACAGGGGTTCACCCCTCCACTTT; clone_size: few; v_call: TRBV7-6; d_call: TRBD1; j_call: TRBJ1-6
cdr3_aa: CASSYDRRQEQYF; cdr3_nt: TGTGCCAGCAGTTACGATCGCCGCCAGGAGCAGTACTTC; clone_size: .; v_call: TRBV6-5; d_call: .; j_call: TRBJ2-7
cdr3_aa: CASSPAPGNNQPQHF; cdr3_nt: TGTGCCAGCAGTCCCGCCCCTGGGAACAATCAGCCCCAGCATTTT; clone_size: once; v_call: TRBV6-5; d_call: .; j_call: TRBJ1-5
cdr3_aa: CASSQGGGLVDEQFF; cdr3_nt: TGTGCCAGCAGCCAAGGAGGTGGACTCGTGGATGAGCAGTTCTTC; clone_size: .; v_call: TRBV14; d_call: .; j_call: TRBJ2-1
cdr3_aa: CASSIHPPDSGANVLTF; cdr3_nt: TGTGCCAGTAGTATTCACCCACCTGACTCTGGGGCCAACGTCCTGACTTTC; clone_size: .; v_call: TRBV19; d_call: .; j_call: TRBJ2-6
cdr3_aa: CASSISGRQDTQYF; cdr3_nt: TGTGCCAGCAGCATATCCGGGAGGCAAGATACGCAGTATTTT; clone_size: few; v_call: TRBV7-4; d_call: TRBD2; j_call: TRBJ2-3
cdr3_aa: CASGTDWSSYNEQFF; cdr3_nt: TGTGCCAGCGGTACAGACTGGAGCTCCTACAATGAGCAGTTCTTC; clone_size: .; v_call: TRBV6-1; d_call: .; j_call: TRBJ2-1
cdr3_aa: CASSYSITSGRTDTQYF; cdr3_nt: TGTGCCAGCAGTTACTCGATTACTAGCGGCCGCACAGATACGCAGTATTTT; clone_size: .; v_call: TRBV6-5; d_call: TRBD2; j_call: TRBJ2-3
cdr3_aa: CASSADRGQILDTQYF; cdr3_nt: TGTGCCAGCAGCGCGGACAGGGGGCAGATACTTGATACGCAGTATTTT; clone_size: few; v_call: TRBV11-2; d_call: TRBD1; j_call: TRBJ2-3
cdr3_aa: CASSEAYSQGRYYGYTF; cdr3_nt: TGTGCCAGCAGTGAGGCATACTCACAGGGGAGGTATTATGGCTACACCTTC; clone_size: few; v_call: TRBV25-1; d_call: TRBD1; j_call: TRBJ1-2
cdr3_aa: CASSLFSGGEDTQYF; cdr3_nt: TGTGCCAGCAGCTTATTCTCCGGGGGGGAAGATACGCAGTATTTT; clone_size: once; v_call: TRBV7-6; d_call: TRBD2; j_call: TRBJ2-3
cdr3_aa: CASSLGGAGTNEKLFF; cdr3_nt: TGTGCCAGCAGCCTTGGCGGGGCAGGTACTAATGAAAAACTGTTTTTT; clone_size: .; v_call: TRBV5-4; d_call: .; j_call: TRBJ1-4
cdr3_aa: CAISEGAGGTDTQYF; cdr3_nt: TGTGCCATCAGTGAGGGGGCGGGGGGGACAGATACGCAGTATTTT; clone_size: .; v_call: TRBV10-3; d_call: TRBD2; j_call: TRBJ2-3
cdr3_aa: CASSLRAPYDEQFF; cdr3_nt: TGTGCCAGCAGTCTCAGGGCTCCGTACGATGAGCAGTTCTTC; clone_size: .; v_call: TRBV27; d_call: .; j_call: TRBJ2-1
cdr3_aa: CASSLDGSYYSNQPQHF; cdr3_nt: TGTGCCAGCAGCTTAGACGGCAGCTACTATAGCAATCAGCCCCAGCATTTT; clone_size: many; v_call: TRBV7-2; d_call: .; j_call: TRBJ1-5
cdr3_aa: CASSLTSGGADTGELFF; cdr3_nt: TGTGCCAGCAGCCTGACTAGCGGGGGGGCAGATACCGGGGAGCTGTTTTTT; clone_size: few; v_call: TRBV4-2; d_call: TRBD2; j_call: TRBJ2-2
cdr3_aa: CASKAGEGRIVTSPLHF; cdr3_nt: TGTGCCAGCAAGGCAGGGGAAGGTCGCATTGTAACTTCACCCCTCCACTTT; clone_size: .; v_call: TRBV28; d_call: .; j_call: TRBJ1-6
cdr3_aa: CASSLSTGPEGSEAFF; cdr3_nt: TGTGCCAGCAGTTTATCGACGGGGCCCGAGGGGTCTGAAGCTTTCTTT; clone_size: .; v_call: TRBV27; d_call: .; j_call: TRBJ1-1
cdr3_aa: CASSPPTRSGYYGYTF; cdr3_nt: TGTGCCAGCAGCCCCCCCACCAGGTCGGGCTACTATGGCTACACCTTC; clone_size: .; v_call: TRBV11-2; d_call: .; j_call: TRBJ1-2
cdr3_aa: CATSDSLRVLDEQFF; cdr3_nt: TGTGCCACCAGTGATTCCCTTAGAGTTCTCGATGAGCAGTTCTTC; clone_size: .; v_call: TRBV24-1; d_call: .; j_call: TRBJ2-1
cdr3_aa: CASSLGAKQRGSYNEQFF; cdr3_nt: TGTGCCAGCAGCTTAGGGGCGAAGCAGCGGGGGTCCTACAATGAGCAGTTCTTC; clone_size: .; v_call: TRBV7-9; d_call: TRBD2; j_call: TRBJ2-1
cdr3_aa: CASSHAPAGGHETQYF; cdr3_nt: TGTGCCAGCAGCCACGCCCCTGCGGGGGGGCATGAGACCCAGTACTTC; clone_size: few; v_call: TRBV7-9; d_call: TRBD2; j_call: TRBJ2-5
cdr3_aa: CASRGRGVRGNQPQHF; cdr3_nt: TGTGCCAGCAGGGGACGGGGAGTTAGGGGCAATCAGCCCCAGCATTTT; clone_size: .; v_call: TRBV6-2/TRBV6-3; d_call: .; j_call: TRBJ1-5
cdr3_aa: CASRADPPYQETQYF; cdr3_nt: TGTGCCAGCAGAGCGGACCCCCCGTACCAAGAGACCCAGTACTTC; clone_size: .; v_call: TRBV19; d_call: .; j_call: TRBJ2-5
cdr3_aa: CASSLWGQGMFQPQHF; cdr3_nt: TGTGCCAGCAGTTTATGGGGACAGGGTATGTTTCAGCCCCAGCATTTT; clone_size: .; v_call: TRBV28; d_call: TRBD1; j_call: TRBJ1-5
cdr3_aa: CASSSMSTAWGGNTIYF; cdr3_nt: TGTGCCAGCAGCTCGATGTCGACAGCCTGGGGTGGAAACACCATATATTTT; clone_size: .; v_call: TRBV7-2; d_call: .; j_call: TRBJ1-3
cdr3_aa: CASSPLQGALTYEQYF; cdr3_nt: TGTGCCAGCAGCCCCCTTCAGGGGGCCCTTACCTACGAGCAGTACTTC; clone_size: .; v_call: TRBV27; d_call: TRBD1; j_call: TRBJ2-7
cdr3_aa: CATSVEFNNEQFF; cdr3_nt: TGTGCCACCAGCGTCGAATTCAACAATGAGCAGTTCTTC; clone_size: .; v_call: TRBV15; d_call: .; j_call: TRBJ2-1
cdr3_aa: CASSTLQREETQYF; cdr3_nt: TGTGCCAGCAGTACTCTCCAGAGGGAAGAGACCCAGTACTTC; clone_size: .; v_call: TRBV13; d_call: .; j_call: TRBJ2-5
cdr3_aa: CASSPAWGRADTQYF; cdr3_nt: TGTGCCAGCAGCCCGGCTTGGGGTAGGGCAGATACGCAGTATTTT; clone_size: many; v_call: TRBV7-8; d_call: .; j_call: TRBJ2-3
cdr3_aa: CASSSRDRDDEQFF; cdr3_nt: TGTGCCAGCAGTTCTCGCGACAGGGACGATGAGCAGTTCTTC; clone_size: many; v_call: TRBV7-9; d_call: TRBD1; j_call: TRBJ2-1
cdr3_aa: CASGPGANEQFF; cdr3_nt: TGTGCTAGTGGTCCGGGGGCGAATGAGCAGTTCTTC; clone_size: few; v_call: TRBV12-5; d_call: .; j_call: TRBJ2-1
cdr3_aa: CASSLAGHILGFNYGYTF; cdr3_nt: TGTGCCAGCAGCTTAGCGGGGCACATACTAGGGTTTAACTATGGCTACACCTTC; clone_size: .; v_call: TRBV7-9; d_call: .; j_call: TRBJ1-2
cdr3_aa: CSARDETGQGWNEQFF; cdr3_nt: TGCAGTGCTAGAGATGAAACCGGACAGGGTTGGAATGAGCAGTTCTTC; clone_size: once; v_call: TRBV20-1; d_call: TRBD1; j_call: TRBJ2-1
cdr3_aa: CASSLDSPYSRYTF; cdr3_nt: TGTGCCAGCAGCTTAGACAGCCCATATTCTCGCTACACCTTC; clone_size: few; v_call: TRBV7-8; d_call: .; j_call: TRBJ1-2
cdr3_aa: CATSRDRRGGGPTDTQYF; cdr3_nt: TGTGCCACCAGCAGAGATCGTAGGGGCGGGGGGCCGACAGATACGCAGTATTTT; clone_size: .; v_call: TRBV15; d_call: TRBD2; j_call: TRBJ2-3